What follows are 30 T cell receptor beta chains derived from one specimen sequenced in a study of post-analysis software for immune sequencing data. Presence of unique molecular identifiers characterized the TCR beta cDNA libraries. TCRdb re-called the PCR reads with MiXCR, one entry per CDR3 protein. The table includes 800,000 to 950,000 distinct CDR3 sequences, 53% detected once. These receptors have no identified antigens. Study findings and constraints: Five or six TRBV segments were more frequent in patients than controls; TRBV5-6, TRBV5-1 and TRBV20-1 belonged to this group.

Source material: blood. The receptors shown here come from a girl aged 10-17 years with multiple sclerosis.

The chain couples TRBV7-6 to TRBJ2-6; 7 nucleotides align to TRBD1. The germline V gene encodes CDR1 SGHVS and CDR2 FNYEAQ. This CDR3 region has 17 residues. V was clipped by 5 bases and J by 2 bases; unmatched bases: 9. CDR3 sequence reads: CASSPGTEVTGANVLTF. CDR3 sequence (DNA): TGTGCCAGCAGCCCCGGGACAGAAGTAACTGGGGCCAACGTCCTGACTTTC.

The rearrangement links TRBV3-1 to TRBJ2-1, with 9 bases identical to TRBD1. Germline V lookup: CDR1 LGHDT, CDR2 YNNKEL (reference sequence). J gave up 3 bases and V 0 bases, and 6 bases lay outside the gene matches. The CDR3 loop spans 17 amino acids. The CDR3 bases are TGTGCCAGCAGCCAAGAACTTGGACAGGGGATCTACAATGAGCAGTTCTTC. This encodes CASSQELGQGIYNEQFF.

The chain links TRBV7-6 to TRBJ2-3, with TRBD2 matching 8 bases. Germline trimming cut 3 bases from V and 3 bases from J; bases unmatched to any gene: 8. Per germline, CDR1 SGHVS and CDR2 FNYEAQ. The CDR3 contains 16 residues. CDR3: CASSFGPRGGTDTQYF. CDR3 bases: TGTGCCAGCAGCTTTGGCCCACGGGGGGGTACAGATACGCAGTATTTT.

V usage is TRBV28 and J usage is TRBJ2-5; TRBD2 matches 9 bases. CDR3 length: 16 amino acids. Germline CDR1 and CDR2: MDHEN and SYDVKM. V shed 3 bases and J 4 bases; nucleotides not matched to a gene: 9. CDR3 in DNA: TGTGCCAGCAGTTTTGGGCTAGCGGGGATCTCAGAGACCCAGTACTTC. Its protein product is CASSFGLAGISETQYF.

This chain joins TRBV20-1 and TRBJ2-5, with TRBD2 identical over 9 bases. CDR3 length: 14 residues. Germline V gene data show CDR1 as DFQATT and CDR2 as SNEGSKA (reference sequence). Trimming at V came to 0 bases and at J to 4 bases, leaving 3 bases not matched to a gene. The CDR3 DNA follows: TGCAGTGCTAGAGATGGTAGCGGGGGAGAGACCCAGTACTTC. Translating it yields CSARDGSGGETQYF.

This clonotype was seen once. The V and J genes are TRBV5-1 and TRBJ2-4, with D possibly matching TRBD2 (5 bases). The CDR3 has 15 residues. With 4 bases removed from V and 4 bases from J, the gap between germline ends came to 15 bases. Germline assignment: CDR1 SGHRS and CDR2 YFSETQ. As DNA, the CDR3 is TGCGCCAGCAGCCCGGCCCAACTAGGGAAAAACATTCAGTACTTC. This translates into CASSPAQLGKNIQYF.

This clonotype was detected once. The CDR3 sequence: CSATGRTSGSGETQYF. The CDR3 DNA sequence: TGCAGTGCTACAGGAAGGACTAGCGGGAGTGGTGAGACCCAGTACTTC. The chain couples TRBV20-1 to TRBJ2-5; TRBD2 matches at 13 bases. Germline V gene lookup returns CDR1 DFQATT and CDR2 SNEGSKA (reference sequence). V shed 4 bases, J shed 5 bases, and the junction held 10 bases outside the gene matches. The CDR3 contains 16 residues.

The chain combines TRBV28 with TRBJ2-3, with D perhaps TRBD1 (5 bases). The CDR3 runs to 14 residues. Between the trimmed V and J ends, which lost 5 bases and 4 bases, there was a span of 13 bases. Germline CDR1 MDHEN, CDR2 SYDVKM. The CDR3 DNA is TGTGCCAGCAGTCCCCCTCGACAGTCAGATACGCAGTATTTT. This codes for CASSPPRQSDTQYF. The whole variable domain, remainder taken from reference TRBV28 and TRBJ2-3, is DVKVTQSSRYLVKRTGEKVFLECVQDMDHENMFWYRQDPGLGLRLIYFSYDVKMKEKGDIPEGYSVSREKKERFSLILESASTNQTSMYLCASSPPRQSDTQYFGPGTRLTVL.

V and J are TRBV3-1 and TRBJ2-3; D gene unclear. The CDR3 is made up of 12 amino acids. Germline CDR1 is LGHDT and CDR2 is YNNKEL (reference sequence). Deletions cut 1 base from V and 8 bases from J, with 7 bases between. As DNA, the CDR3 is TGTGCCAGCAGCCAAGGGCAAGTTACGCAGTATTTT. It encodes CASSQGQVTQYF.

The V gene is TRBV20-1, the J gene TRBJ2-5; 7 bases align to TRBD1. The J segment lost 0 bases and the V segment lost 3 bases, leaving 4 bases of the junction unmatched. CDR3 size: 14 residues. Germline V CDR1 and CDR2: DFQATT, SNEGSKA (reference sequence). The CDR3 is CSASPGQYQETQYF. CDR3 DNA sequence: TGCAGTGCTAGTCCGGGACAGTACCAAGAGACCCAGTACTTC.

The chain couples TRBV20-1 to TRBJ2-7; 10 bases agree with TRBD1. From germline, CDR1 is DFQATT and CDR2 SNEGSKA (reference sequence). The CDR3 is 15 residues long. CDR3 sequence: CSANYPGQGSYEQYF. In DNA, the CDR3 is TGCAGCGCCAATTACCCGGGACAGGGGTCCTACGAGCAGTACTTC.

The CDR3 DNA reads TGTGCCAGCAGTCGAGATCTTGAGTATGGCTACACCTTC. Translation gives CASSRDLEYGYTF. V gene TRBV5-6 combines with J gene TRBJ1-2; no definite D call. V gave up 5 bases and J gave up 5 bases, with 13 bases separating them. The CDR3 has 13 residues. Germline V gene sequence: CDR1 SGHDT, CDR2 YYEEEE. Complete variable domain (other parts from reference TRBV5-6 and TRBJ1-2): DAGVTQSPTHLIKTRGQQVTLRCSPKSGHDTVSWYQQALGQGPQFIFQYYEEEERQRGNFPDRFSGHQFPNYSSELNVNALLLGDSALYLCASSRDLEYGYTFGSGTRLTVV.

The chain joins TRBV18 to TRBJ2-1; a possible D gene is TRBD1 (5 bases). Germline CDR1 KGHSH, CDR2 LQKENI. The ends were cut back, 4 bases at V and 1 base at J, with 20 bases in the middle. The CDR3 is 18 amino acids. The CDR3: CASSHRTSAEASYNEQFF. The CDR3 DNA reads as TGTGCCAGCTCACACAGGACATCCGCAGAGGCTTCCTACAATGAGCAGTTCTTC.

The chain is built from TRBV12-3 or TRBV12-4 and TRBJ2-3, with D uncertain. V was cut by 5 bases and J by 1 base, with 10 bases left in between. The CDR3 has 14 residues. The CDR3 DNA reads TGTGCCAGCAGTAACTCCGGGCGCACAGATACGCAGTATTTT. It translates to CASSNSGRTDTQYF.

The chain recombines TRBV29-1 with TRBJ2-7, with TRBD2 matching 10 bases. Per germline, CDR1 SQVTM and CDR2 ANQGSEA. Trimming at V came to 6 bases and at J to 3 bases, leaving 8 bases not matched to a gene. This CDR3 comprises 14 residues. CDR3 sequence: CSVVLAGRDYEQYF. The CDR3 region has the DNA TGCAGCGTCGTACTAGCGGGACGCGACTACGAGCAGTACTTC.

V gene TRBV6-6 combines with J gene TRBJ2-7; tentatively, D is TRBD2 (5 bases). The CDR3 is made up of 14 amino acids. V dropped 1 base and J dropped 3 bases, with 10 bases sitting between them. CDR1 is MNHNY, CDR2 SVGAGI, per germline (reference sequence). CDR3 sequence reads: CASSYWSGYYEQYF. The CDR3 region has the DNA TGTGCCAGCAGTTACTGGTCGGGATACTACGAGCAGTACTTC.

The CDR3 nucleotides are TGTGCCAGCATCGCCGGGACAGGGCATACTGAAGCTTTCTTT. Amino acid sequence: CASIAGTGHTEAFF. The rearrangement uses TRBV6-5 and TRBJ1-1; 9 bases are shared with TRBD1. The CDR3 is 14 residues long. Losses at the gene ends were 7 bases for V and 5 bases for J; bases not matched to a gene: 8. Looked up from germline, CDR1 is MNHEY and CDR2 is SVGAGI.

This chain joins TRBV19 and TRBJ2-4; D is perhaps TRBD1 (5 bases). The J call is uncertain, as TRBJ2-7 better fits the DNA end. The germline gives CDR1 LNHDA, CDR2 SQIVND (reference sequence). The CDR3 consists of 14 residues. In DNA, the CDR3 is TGTGCCAGTAGTACCAGGGAACTACTTTACGAGCAGTACTTC. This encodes CASSTRELLYEQYF.

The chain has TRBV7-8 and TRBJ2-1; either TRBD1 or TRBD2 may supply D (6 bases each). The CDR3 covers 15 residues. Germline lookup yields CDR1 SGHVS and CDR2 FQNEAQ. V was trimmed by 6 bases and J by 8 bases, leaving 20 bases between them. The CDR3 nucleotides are TGTGCCAGCAGTTCCCCGGTTGGGGGGCCGGATGAGCAGTTCTTC. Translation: CASSSPVGGPDEQFF. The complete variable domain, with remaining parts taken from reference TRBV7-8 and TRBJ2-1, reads GAGVSQSPRYKVAKRGQDVALRCDPISGHVSLFWYQQALGQGPEFLTYFQNEAQLDKSGLPSDRFFAERPEGSVSTLKIQRTQQEDSAVYLCASSSPVGGPDEQFFGPGTRLTVL.

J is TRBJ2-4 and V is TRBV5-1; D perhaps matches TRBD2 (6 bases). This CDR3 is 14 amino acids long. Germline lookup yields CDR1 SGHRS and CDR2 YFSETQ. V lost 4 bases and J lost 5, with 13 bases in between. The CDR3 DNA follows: TGCGCCAGCAGCCCCCGGCGGGATGAAAACATTCAGTACTTC. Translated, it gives CASSPRRDENIQYF.

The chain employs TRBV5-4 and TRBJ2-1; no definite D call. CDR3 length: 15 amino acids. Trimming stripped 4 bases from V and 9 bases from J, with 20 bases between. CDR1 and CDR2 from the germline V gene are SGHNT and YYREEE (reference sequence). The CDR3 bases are TGTGCCAGCAGCCTGCGGACCGCCACCCCGAGTGAGCAGTTCTTC. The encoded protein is CASSLRTATPSEQFF.

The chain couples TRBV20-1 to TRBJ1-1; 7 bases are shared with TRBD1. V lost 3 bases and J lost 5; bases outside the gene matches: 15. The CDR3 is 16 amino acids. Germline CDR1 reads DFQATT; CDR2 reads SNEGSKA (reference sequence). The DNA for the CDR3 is TGCAGTGCTAGCTCTAGCCTGGGACAGTTGACAACTGAAGCTTTCTTT. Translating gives CSASSSLGQLTTEAFF.

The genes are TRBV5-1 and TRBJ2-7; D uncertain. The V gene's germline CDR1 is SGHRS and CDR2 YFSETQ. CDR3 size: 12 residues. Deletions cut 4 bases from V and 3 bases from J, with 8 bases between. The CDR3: CASSPTHYEQYF. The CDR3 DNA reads TGCGCCAGCAGCCCGACGCACTACGAGCAGTACTTC.

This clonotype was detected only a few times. The CDR3 coding sequence is TGTGCCAGCAGGAGCACAGGGGAGACCTATGGCTACACCTTC. It is translated as CASRSTGETYGYTF. This chain uses TRBV6-6 with TRBJ1-2, with 7 bases lining up with TRBD1. The CDR3 totals 14 residues. The V segment lost 6 bases and the J segment 4 bases; nucleotides outside the gene matches: 8. Per germline, CDR1 MNHNY and CDR2 SVGAGI (reference sequence).

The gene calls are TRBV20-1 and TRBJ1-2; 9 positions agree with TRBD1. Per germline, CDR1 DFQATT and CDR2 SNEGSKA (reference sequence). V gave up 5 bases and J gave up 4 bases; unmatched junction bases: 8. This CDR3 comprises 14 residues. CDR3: CSARRTGESYGYTF. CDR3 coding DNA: TGCAGTGCTCGACGGACAGGGGAAAGCTATGGCTACACCTTC.

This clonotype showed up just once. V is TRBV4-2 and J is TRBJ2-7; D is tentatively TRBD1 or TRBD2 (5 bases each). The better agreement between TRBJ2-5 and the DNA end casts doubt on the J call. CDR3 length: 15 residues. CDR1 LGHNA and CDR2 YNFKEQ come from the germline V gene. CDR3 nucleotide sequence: TGTGCCAGCAGCCAAGTTGGTGGAGAGGGGGAGACCCAGTACTTC. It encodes CASSQVGGEGETQYF.

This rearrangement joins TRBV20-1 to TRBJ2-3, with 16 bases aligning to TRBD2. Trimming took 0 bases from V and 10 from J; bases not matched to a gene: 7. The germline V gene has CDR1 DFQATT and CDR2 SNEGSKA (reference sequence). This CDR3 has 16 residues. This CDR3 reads CSARETPGLAGGAQYF. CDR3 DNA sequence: TGCAGTGCTAGAGAGACTCCGGGACTAGCGGGGGGGGCGCAGTATTTT.

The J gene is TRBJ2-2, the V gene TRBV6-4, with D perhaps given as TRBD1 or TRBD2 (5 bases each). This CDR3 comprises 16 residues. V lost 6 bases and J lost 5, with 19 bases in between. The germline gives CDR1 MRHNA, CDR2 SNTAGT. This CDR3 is CASRAEGGTLTGELFF. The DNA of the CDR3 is TGTGCCAGCAGAGCCGAGGGTGGGACCTTAACCGGGGAGCTGTTTTTT.

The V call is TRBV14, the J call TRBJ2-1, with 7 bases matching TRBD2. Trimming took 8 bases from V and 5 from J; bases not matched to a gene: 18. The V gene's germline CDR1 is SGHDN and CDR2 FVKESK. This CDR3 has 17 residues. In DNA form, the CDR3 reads TGTGCCAGCGGCCCTAGGTTGTGGGAGCGGGGAAACAATGAGCAGTTCTTC. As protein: CASGPRLWERGNNEQFF. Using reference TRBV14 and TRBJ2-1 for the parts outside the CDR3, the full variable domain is EAGVTQFPSHSVIEKGQTVTLRCDPISGHDNLYWYRRVMGKEIKFLLHFVKESKQDESGMPNNRFLAERTGGTYSTLKVQPAELEDSGVYFCASGPRLWERGNNEQFFGPGTRLTVL.

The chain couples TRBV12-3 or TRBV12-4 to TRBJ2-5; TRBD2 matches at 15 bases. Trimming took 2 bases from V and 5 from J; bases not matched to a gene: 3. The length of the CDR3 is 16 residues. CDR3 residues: CASSLPGTSGRETQYF. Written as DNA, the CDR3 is TGTGCCAGCAGTTTACCCGGGACTAGCGGGAGGGAGACCCAGTACTTC.